Below, 15 T cell receptor beta chains from the same sample are listed, as sequenced in a study of T cell responses to AZD1222 COVID-19 vaccine. TCRdb keeps only in-frame clones here, not all; method: immunoSEQ multiplex PCR. Recorded for this sample: over 120,000 clones. Material for sequencing was peripheral blood. These TCRs come from an adult in good health.

V gene TRBV5-1 combines with J gene TRBJ1-6, with 7 bases that match TRBD1. The CDR3 totals 17 residues. CDR1 and CDR2 from the germline V gene are SGHRS and YFSETQ. V trimming: 5 bases; J trimming: 0 bases; junction bases outside the gene matches: 8. The CDR3 region is CASRPGQMSSYNSPLHF. CDR3 bases: TGCGCCAGCAGACCGGGACAGATGAGCTCCTATAATTCACCCCTCCACTTT. The full variable domain, in which reference TRBV5-1 and TRBJ1-6 provide the parts outside the CDR3, is KAGVTQTPRYLIKTRGQQVTLSCSPISGHRSVSWYQQTPGQGLQFLFEYFSETQRNKGNFPGRFSGRQFSNSRSEMNVSTLELGDSALYLCASRPGQMSSYNSPLHFGNGTRLTVT.

Here the CDR3 DNA reads TGCGCCAGCAGCTTCGGAGACTTTTCCTACAATGAGCAGTTCTTC. It translates to CASSFGDFSYNEQFF. V and J are TRBV5-1 and TRBJ2-1, with unresolved D. Deletions cut 2 bases from V and 1 base from J, with 10 bases between. The CDR3 has 15 residues. Germline V gene sequence: CDR1 SGHRS, CDR2 YFSETQ.

This chain connects TRBV28 to TRBJ1-5; the D gene is possibly TRBD1 (5 bases). Germline loops: CDR1 MDHEN, CDR2 SYDVKM. The CDR3 totals 15 residues. Trimming pared 7 bases from V and 5 bases from J, leaving 18 bases between. The CDR3 sequence: CASTILSAGYQPQHF. The CDR3 DNA reads as TGTGCCAGCACCATCCTATCGGCAGGGTATCAGCCCCAGCATTTT.

V gene TRBV4-1 combines with J gene TRBJ1-1; D remains ambiguous. The length of the CDR3 is 15 residues. Trimming left V 0 bases short and J 1 base short, with 9 bases between. The germline CDR1 and CDR2 sequences are MGHRA and YSYEKL. CDR3 coding DNA: TGCGCCAGCAGCCAAGATTCGATTCAGAACACTGAAGCTTTCTTT. Residues: CASSQDSIQNTEAFF.

The chain links TRBV9 to TRBJ1-3, with D unclear. The CDR3 runs to 16 residues. Deletions cut 0 bases from V and 0 bases from J, with 10 bases between. Germline lookup yields CDR1 SGDLS and CDR2 YYNGEE. The CDR3 reads CASSVGNSYSGNTIYF. CDR3 DNA sequence: TGTGCCAGCAGCGTAGGTAACAGCTACTCTGGAAACACCATATATTTT.

J is TRBJ2-1 and V is TRBV2, with D perhaps TRBD1 (5 bases). Germline CDR1 is SNHLY and CDR2 is FYNNEI. The CDR3 runs to 14 residues. V dropped 4 bases and J dropped 2 bases, with 9 bases sitting between them. As DNA, the CDR3 is TGTGCCAGCAGTGGGGGCATGCCCTACAATGAGCAGTTCTTC. Translated, it gives CASSGGMPYNEQFF.

This rearrangement joins TRBV25-1 to TRBJ2-5; D may be TRBD2 (5 bases). This CDR3 comprises 16 residues. The V and J ends lost 2 bases and 1 base respectively, with 14 bases between them. Germline V gene sequence: CDR1 MGHDK, CDR2 SYGVNS. The CDR3 protein is CASSEEGFGGQETQYF. The CDR3 region has the DNA TGTGCCAGCAGTGAAGAAGGGTTTGGAGGCCAAGAGACCCAGTACTTC.

V is TRBV2 and J is TRBJ2-1; the match to TRBD2 covers 11 bases. V was pared by 7 bases and J by 4 bases, with 12 bases of the junction left unmatched. CDR3 length: 17 residues. Germline assignment: CDR1 SNHLY and CDR2 FYNNEI. The CDR3 bases are TGTGCCAGCACCCACCCGGGACTAGCGGCCCCTTACAATGAGCAGTTCTTC. Its translation is CASTHPGLAAPYNEQFF.

The gene calls are TRBV5-5 and TRBJ1-4; the D gene is possibly TRBD1 (6 bases). Germline CDR1 reads SGHKS; CDR2 reads YYEKEE (reference sequence). V lost 0 bases, J lost 9 bases, and 15 bases lay in between. The CDR3 has 15 amino acids. CDR3 region: CASSLVDSFPQKLFF. The CDR3 nucleotides are TGTGCCAGCAGCTTGGTGGACAGTTTTCCCCAAAAACTGTTTTTT. Full variable domain (outside the CDR3, taken from reference TRBV5-5 and TRBJ1-4): DAGVTQSPTHLIKTRGQQVTLRCSPISGHKSVSWYQQVLGQGPQFIFQYYEKEERGRGNFPDRFSARQFPNYSSELNVNALLLGDSALYLCASSLVDSFPQKLFFGSGTQLSVL.

This rearrangement joins TRBV5-6 to TRBJ1-5, with D unclear. CDR1 is SGHDT and CDR2 is YYEEEE in the germline V gene. The germline V and J ends were trimmed by 3 bases and 0 bases, with 10 bases remaining between them. CDR3 size: 15 residues. CDR3 in amino acids: CASSSAGDSNQPQHF. CDR3 sequence (DNA): TGTGCCAGCAGCTCCGCGGGAGATAGCAATCAGCCCCAGCATTTT.

The rearrangement joins TRBV7-2 to TRBJ1-3; D is ambiguous. Germline V CDR1 and CDR2: SGHTA, FQGNSA. Trimming removed 6 bases at V and 2 bases at J, with 14 bases between. This CDR3 spans 15 amino acids. The CDR3 DNA is TGTGCCAGCAGTCTAGCGGGCAAGGCTGGAAACACCATATATTTT. Protein sequence: CASSLAGKAGNTIYF.

The V and J genes are TRBV24-1 and TRBJ1-3; no reliable D call. V dropped 2 bases and J dropped 0 bases, with 10 bases sitting between them. This CDR3 contains 16 residues. Per the germline V gene, CDR1 is KGHDR and CDR2 is SFDVKD. The CDR3 spells CATSDSSGPSGNTIYF. The DNA of the CDR3 is TGTGCCACCAGTGATTCCTCCGGCCCCTCTGGAAACACCATATATTTT.

V gene TRBV28 combines with J gene TRBJ1-4; D ambiguous. The CDR3 has 14 residues. Trimming shortened V by 3 bases and J by 7 bases, and 12 bases separated the two germline ends. CDR1 is MDHEN and CDR2 is SYDVKM in the germline V gene. The CDR3 nucleotides read TGTGCCAGCAGTTTTCAAGGGAAGGGTGAAAAACTGTTTTTT. Its protein is CASSFQGKGEKLFF.

The chain joins TRBV19 to TRBJ1-5; TRBD1 matches at 8 bases. CDR1 and CDR2 from the germline V gene are LNHDA and SQIVND (reference sequence). CDR3 size: 15 residues. The trim removed 5 bases at V and 0 bases at J, leaving 3 bases unmatched. Here the CDR3 reads CASSWTGNSNQPQHF. The CDR3 DNA reads TGTGCCAGTAGTTGGACAGGGAATAGCAATCAGCCCCAGCATTTT. Based on the CDR3 plus reference TRBV19 and TRBJ1-5, the full variable domain is DGGITQSPKYLFRKEGQNVTLSCEQNLNHDAMYWYRQDPGQGLRLIYYSQIVNDFQKGDIAEGYSVSREKKESFPLTVTSAQKNPTAFYLCASSWTGNSNQPQHFGDGTRLSIL.

The chain combines TRBV18 with TRBJ1-3; D gene unclear. Trimming left V 4 bases short and J 4 bases short, with 11 bases between. Germline assignment: CDR1 KGHSH and CDR2 LQKENI. This CDR3 is built from 14 residues. The CDR3 DNA reads TGTGCCAGCTCACAAGACACACTCGGAAACACCATATATTTT. Its translation is CASSQDTLGNTIYF. The whole variable domain, remainder taken from reference TRBV18 and TRBJ1-3, is NAGVMQNPRHLVRRRGQEARLRCSPMKGHSHVYWYRQLPEEGLKFMVYLQKENIIDESGMPKERFSAEFPKEGPSILRIQQVVRGDSAAYFCASSQDTLGNTIYFGEGSWLTVV.